This TCR beta chain was recovered during a study of response to subunit inactivated influenza vaccine. On this clonotype: No antigen is known for it.

MiXCR, run by TCRdb on the RT-PCR reads, gives a single entry per CDR3 protein. The top ten hold approximately 10% of the sample, which has roughly 650,000 distinct CDR3 sequences, less than 20% seen once. The CDR3 loop spans 13 amino acids. Deletions cut 0 bases from V and 7 bases from J, with 10 bases between. Germline values: CDR1 SGHTS, CDR2 YDEGEE. The study, taken as a whole, reports: Authors suggested each seasonal influenza vaccination recruits few new T cells.

The TCR comes from a man aged 45-60 years who received an inactivated influenza vaccine. The chain combines TRBV5-8 with TRBJ1-1; a possible D gene is TRBD1 (5 bases). Sequenced material: PBMCs from blood, taken roughly 12 days after vaccination. Written as DNA, the CDR3 is TGTGCCAGCAGCTTGGGGGGGGAGAATGAAGCTTTCTTT. Translated: CASSLGGENEAFF.